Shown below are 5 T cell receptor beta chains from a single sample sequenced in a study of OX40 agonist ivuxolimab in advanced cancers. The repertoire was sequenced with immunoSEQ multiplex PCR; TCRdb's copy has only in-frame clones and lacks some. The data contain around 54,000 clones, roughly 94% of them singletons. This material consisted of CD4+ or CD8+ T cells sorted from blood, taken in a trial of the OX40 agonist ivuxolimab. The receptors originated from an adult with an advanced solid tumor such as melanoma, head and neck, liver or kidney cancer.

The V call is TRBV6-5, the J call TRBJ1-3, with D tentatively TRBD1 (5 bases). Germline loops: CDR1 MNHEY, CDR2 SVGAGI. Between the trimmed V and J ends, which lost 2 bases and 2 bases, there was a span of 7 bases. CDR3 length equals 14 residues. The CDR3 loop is CASSYGGAGNTIYF. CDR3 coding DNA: TGTGCCAGCAGTTACGGAGGGGCTGGAAACACCATATATTTT.

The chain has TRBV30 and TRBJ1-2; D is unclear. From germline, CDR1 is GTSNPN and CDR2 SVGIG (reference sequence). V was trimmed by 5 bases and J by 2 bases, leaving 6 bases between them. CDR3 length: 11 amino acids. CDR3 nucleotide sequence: TGTGCCTGGTTAGTCAACTATGGCTACACCTTC. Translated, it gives CAWLVNYGYTF.

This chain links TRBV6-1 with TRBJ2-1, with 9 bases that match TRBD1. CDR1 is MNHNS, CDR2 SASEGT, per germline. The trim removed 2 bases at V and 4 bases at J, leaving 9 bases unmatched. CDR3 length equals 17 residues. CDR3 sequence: CASSELSTGTGYNEQFF. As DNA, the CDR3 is TGTGCCAGCAGTGAATTAAGTACCGGGACAGGGTACAATGAGCAGTTCTTC.

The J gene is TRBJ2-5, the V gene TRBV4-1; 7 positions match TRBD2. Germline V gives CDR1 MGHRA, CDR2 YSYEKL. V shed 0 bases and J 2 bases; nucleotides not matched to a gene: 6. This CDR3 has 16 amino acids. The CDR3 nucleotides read TGCGCCAGCAGCCAAGAACTAGCGAGGGAGCAAGAGACCCAGTACTTC. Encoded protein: CASSQELAREQETQYF.

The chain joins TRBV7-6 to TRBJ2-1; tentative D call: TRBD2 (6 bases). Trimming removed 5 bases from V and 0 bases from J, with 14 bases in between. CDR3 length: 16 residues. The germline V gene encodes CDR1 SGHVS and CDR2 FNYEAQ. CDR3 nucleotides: TGTGCCAGCAGCCCGCTAGCGTCTAGCTCCTACAATGAGCAGTTCTTC. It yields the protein CASSPLASSSYNEQFF.